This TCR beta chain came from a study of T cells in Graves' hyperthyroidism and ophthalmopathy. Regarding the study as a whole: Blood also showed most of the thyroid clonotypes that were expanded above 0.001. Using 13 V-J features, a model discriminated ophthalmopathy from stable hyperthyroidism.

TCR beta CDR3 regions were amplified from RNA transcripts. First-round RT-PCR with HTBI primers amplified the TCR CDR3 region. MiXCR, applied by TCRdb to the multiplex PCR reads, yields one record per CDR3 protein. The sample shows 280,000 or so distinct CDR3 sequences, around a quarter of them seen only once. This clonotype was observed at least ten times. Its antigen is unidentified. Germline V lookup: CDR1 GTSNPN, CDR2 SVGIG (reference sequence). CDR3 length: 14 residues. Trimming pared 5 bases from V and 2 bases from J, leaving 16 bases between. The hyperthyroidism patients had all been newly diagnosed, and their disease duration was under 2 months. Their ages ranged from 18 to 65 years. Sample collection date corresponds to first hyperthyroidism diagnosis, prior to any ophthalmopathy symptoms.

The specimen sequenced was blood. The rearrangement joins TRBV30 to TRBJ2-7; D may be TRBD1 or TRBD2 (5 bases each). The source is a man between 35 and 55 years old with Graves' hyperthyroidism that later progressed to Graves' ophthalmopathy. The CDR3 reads CAWSGLTVPYEQYF. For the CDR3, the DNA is TGTGCCTGGTCGGGGCTCACGGTGCCCTACGAGCAGTACTTC.